This TCR beta chain is from a study of blood T cell repertoires in COVID-19 (dated by TCRdb to 2019 to 2021). For the wider study: Samples covering the acute and convalescent phases of COVID-19 were provided by collaborators in the United States, Italy and Spain. The prospective study material was composed of cDNA or gDNA derived from T cells, B-cell-depleted T cells, or PBMCs. Deeply sampled blood TCRbeta repertoires from subjects exposed to, actively infected with, or recovered from COVID-19 were included in the dataset. A freely available public database, intended as a resource for researchers studying the immune response to SARS-CoV-2, is where the repertoires were released. The samples were drawn from the first 160 participants of the ongoing ImmuneRACE study and from 1,200 or so subjects provided by 6 global collaborators. Nearly every sample came with metadata listing a de-identified subject ID, COVID-19 status, age in years and sex. Where available, HLA class I and class II types were obtained from metadata supplied by the sample provider rather than from assay-based typing. Overall results and qualifications from the work: Clinical and demographic metadata were provided uncurated, with the amount varying by source and participant.

The immunoSEQ Assay, a bias-controlled multiplex PCR, was used to amplify TCRbeta CDR3 regions from genomic DNA. The authors' pipeline ran thus. Nucleated cell counts per sample were estimated from amplification of reference gene primers within the assay. To quantify the absolute abundance of each unique TCRbeta CDR3 rearrangement, sequence reads were collapsed and filtered. For each sample, productive Simpson clonality was calculated as the square root of Simpson's diversity index over productive rearrangements. What TCRdb holds here is the immuneACCESS table cut down to in-frame rearrangements. Part of the clones is not present; checked against another copy, under half of the missing clones reflect an unresolved V gene, and the others are unexplained. Clone size and V and J calls were adopted from that table, with D and trimming inferred from the DNA. Within this sample are about 200,000 clones, with about 78% of them counted one time only. Approximately 6% of the sample rests with the top ten.

Collaborating institutions collected whole blood in K2EDTA tubes following their own protocols. For TCRbeta analysis, collaborator samples were shipped as frozen whole blood, as isolated PBMCs, or as DNA extracted from either sample type. Compared with germline, V lacks 3 bases and J lacks 7 bases; bases without a gene match: 8. The CDR3, cysteine through phenylalanine, is 14 amino acids long. The only DNA kept is the CDR3, 42 bases in frame from the first base. CDR1 LGHDT and CDR2 YNNKEL were looked up in the germline V gene (reference sequence). A remark on this clone: Its antigen has not been determined. No much larger clonotype is one base removed from it; base qualities were not supplied.

The chain couples TRBV3-1 (or the pseudogene TRBV3-2) to TRBJ1-1, and TRBD1 matches 7 of the central bases. The receptor's source is a woman in her seventies with acute or convalescent COVID-19. What was sequenced was peripheral blood. The CDR3 reads as follows: CASSHRGPGFEAFF. In nucleotide form, the sequence is TGTGCCAGCAGCCATAGGGGGCCGGGTTTTGAAGCTTTCTTT.